The clone carrying this TCR beta chain was recorded many times. Its specificity is not known. The data stem from a study of Graves' ophthalmopathy and Graves' hyperthyroidism. General study points: A 13-signature model separated ophthalmopathy from stable hyperthyroidism, about 90% sensitivity, 81.08% specificity.

This CDR3 has 15 amino acids. Germline values: CDR1 MNHNS, CDR2 SASEGT. V shed 6 bases, J shed 1 base, and the junction held 4 bases outside the gene matches. RNA transcripts provided the template for amplifying TCR beta CDR3 regions. The workflow started with a first-round RT-PCR run with HTBI primers and then moved on to a second-round multiplex PCR. TCRdb ran MiXCR on the multiplex PCR reads and lists one entry per CDR3 protein. The sample yields 500,000 to 700,000 distinct CDR3 sequences, just under 40% seen once. V is TRBV6-1 and J is TRBJ2-2; TRBD1 matches at 8 bases. The sample was peripheral blood or thyroid tissue (not recorded which). The receptor was isolated from an adult man with Graves' hyperthyroidism. Here the CDR3 reads CASRGQGGNTGELFF. The CDR3 DNA sequence: TGTGCCAGCAGAGGACAGGGCGGGAACACCGGGGAGCTGTTTTTT.